The next 26 T cell receptor beta chains were all read from a single sample in a study of T-cell memory formation after mild COVID-19. One entry per CDR3 protein, called by TCRdb with MiXCR from the 5' RACE reads. The sample lists 140,000 to 150,000 distinct CDR3 sequences; about a fifth were seen once. The sample taken for sequencing was PBMCs or a T cell subset sorted from them (not recorded which). These receptors were taken from an adult woman who had mild COVID-19 (a few samples of this study predate the infection). Cell type and time point are not known.

This clonotype showed up many times. J is TRBJ2-5 and V is TRBV4-2, with TRBD1 as a possible D gene (6 bases). The CDR3 is 15 residues long. In germline, CDR1 is LGHNA, CDR2 YNFKEQ. Trimming stripped 1 base from V and 8 bases from J, with 17 bases between. CDR3 sequence: CASSQGGGGQGTQYF. CDR3 DNA: TGTGCCAGCAGCCAAGGGGGTGGGGGCCAAGGAACCCAGTACTTC.

This clonotype appeared many times. The rearrangement joins TRBV7-6 to TRBJ2-3; 9 positions match TRBD2. Germline CDR1 is SGHVS and CDR2 is FNYEAQ. This CDR3 comprises 20 residues. Unmatched junction bases numbered 18, after V lost 1 base and J lost 4 bases. The CDR3 nucleotides read TGTGCCAGCAGCTTAGGGCGATTACTCGCGGGAGGGCCTCTCGCAGATACGCAGTATTTT. Amino acids: CASSLGRLLAGGPLADTQYF.

The chain couples TRBV20-1 to TRBJ2-7; 10 nucleotides match TRBD2. CDR1 and CDR2 (germline): DFQATT, SNEGSKA (reference sequence). The CDR3 is 13 amino acids. The V segment lost 3 bases and the J segment 5 bases; nucleotides outside the gene matches: 4. In DNA form, the CDR3 reads TGCAGTGCTAGCAGGACTAGCGGCCACGAGCAGTACTTC. This encodes CSASRTSGHEQYF.

This chain's CDR3 is CASSGLTNEKLFF. The DNA of the CDR3 is TGTGCCAGCAGTGGCTTGACAAATGAAAAACTGTTTTTT. The chain has TRBV25-1 and TRBJ1-4; D unresolved. With 4 bases removed from V and 5 bases from J, the gap between germline ends came to 8 bases. The CDR3 is made up of 13 amino acids. Germline CDR1 MGHDK, CDR2 SYGVNS. Together with reference TRBV25-1 and TRBJ1-4, the CDR3 gives the full variable domain: EADIYQTPRYLVIGTGKKITLECSQTMGHDKMYWYQQDPGMELHLIHYSYGVNSTEKGDLSSESTVSRIRTEHFPLTLESARPSHTSQYLCASSGLTNEKLFFGSGTQLSVL.

This clonotype has at least ten counts. The chain uses TRBV12-3 or TRBV12-4 and TRBJ2-7; D possibly corresponds to TRBD2 (5 bases). This CDR3 spans 11 amino acids. Trimming pared 5 bases from V and 6 bases from J, leaving 8 bases between. CDR3 DNA sequence: TGTGCCAGCAGTAAACGGGGCGAGCAGTACTTC. It codes for CASSKRGEQYF.

The chain couples TRBV7-2 to TRBJ2-1; weak D call: TRBD1 (5 bases). This CDR3 contains 12 residues. CDR1 and CDR2 (germline): SGHTA, FQGNSA. V was shortened by 3 bases and J by 9 bases, with 9 bases between the two germline ends. CDR3 region: CASSFQGREQFF. The CDR3 DNA is TGTGCCAGCAGCTTCCAGGGTCGTGAGCAGTTCTTC.

This chain connects TRBV7-2 to TRBJ2-1; perhaps TRBD2 as D (6 bases). The CDR3 covers 17 residues. With 0 bases removed from V and 1 base from J, the gap between germline ends came to 13 bases. Germline V gene lookup returns CDR1 SGHTA and CDR2 FQGNSA. CDR3 sequence reads: CASSLAAASGSYNEQFF. The CDR3, as DNA: TGTGCCAGCAGCTTAGCGGCAGCGAGCGGGTCCTACAATGAGCAGTTCTTC.

At least ten counts were recorded for this clonotype. The V and J genes are TRBV15 and TRBJ2-3, with D maybe TRBD2 (6 bases). The CDR3 has 14 amino acids. Germline lookup yields CDR1 LNHNV and CDR2 YYDKDF (reference sequence). V dropped 4 bases and J dropped 3 bases, with 11 bases sitting between them. The CDR3 loop is CATSIGTPTDTQYF. CDR3 nucleotides: TGTGCCACCAGCATCGGGACTCCGACAGATACGCAGTATTTT.

The chain combines TRBV7-3 with TRBJ2-7; D is perhaps TRBD2 (6 bases). The CDR3 has 14 residues. Trimming shortened V by 5 bases and J by 2 bases, and 13 bases separated the two germline ends. Germline lookup yields CDR1 SGHTA and CDR2 FQGTGA. The CDR3 sequence: CASSPGDSAYEQYF. CDR3 sequence (DNA): TGTGCCAGCAGCCCTGGGGACTCAGCCTACGAGCAGTACTTC.

This clonotype was seen only a few times. This chain joins TRBV4-3 and TRBJ2-7; 10 nucleotides line up with TRBD2. Germline lookup yields CDR1 LGHNA and CDR2 YSLEER. The CDR3 length is 16 residues. J gave up 9 bases and V 0 bases, and 11 bases lay outside the gene matches. The CDR3 loop reads CASSQESASGSRRQYF. CDR3 in DNA: TGCGCCAGCAGCCAAGAGTCGGCTAGCGGGAGCCGGCGGCAGTACTTC.

This clonotype occurred a few times. V is TRBV6-5 and J is TRBJ2-6; no firm D call. The ends were cut back, 6 bases at V and 3 bases at J, with 6 bases in the middle. Germline CDR1 is MNHEY and CDR2 is SVGAGI. This CDR3 has 13 residues. CDR3 in amino acids: CASRLVGANVLTF. CDR3 DNA sequence: TGTGCCAGCAGACTCGTTGGGGCCAACGTCCTGACTTTC.

The chain combines TRBV12-3 or TRBV12-4 with TRBJ2-3; TRBD1 or TRBD2 may be the D gene (6 bases each). The CDR3 runs 15 residues. The V and J ends lost 8 bases and 3 bases respectively, with 18 bases between them. CDR3 in DNA: TGTGCCAGCCGGGAGAGGGGGGCCGGGACAGATACGCAGTATTTT. It translates to CASRERGAGTDTQYF.

In its sample, this clonotype was seen a few times. One end of the junction varies from germline; a read error may be responsible. The chain carries TRBV7-7 and TRBJ2-5; a weak D match, TRBD2 (7 bases). Germline V gene sequence: CDR1 SSHAT, CDR2 FNYEAQ (reference sequence). The CDR3 runs to 18 residues. The CDR3 loop reads CASSFRHRRGGIQETQYF. Here the CDR3 DNA reads TGTGCTAGCAGCTTCCGTCATCGCAGGGGAGGGATCCAAGAGACCCAGTACTTC.

In its sample, this clonotype was seen a few times. The rearrangement links TRBV7-2 to TRBJ1-1; the D gene is possibly TRBD1 (5 bases). The V end was cut by 1 base, the J end by 4 bases, with 13 bases between. Germline V lookup: CDR1 SGHTA, CDR2 FQGNSA. This CDR3 contains 15 residues. DNA for the CDR3: TGTGCCAGCAGCTTAGGCTACGGGGCTGGCACTGAAGCTTTCTTT. Amino acids: CASSLGYGAGTEAFF.

In this sample, this clonotype turned up a few times. The J gene is TRBJ1-6, the V gene TRBV5-1, with no clear D. Germline assignment: CDR1 SGHRS and CDR2 YFSETQ. This CDR3 contains 14 residues. The V and J ends lost 3 bases and 8 bases respectively, with 12 bases between them. The CDR3 loop reads CASSSGYTDSPLHF. The DNA of the CDR3 is TGCGCCAGCAGCTCGGGCTATACGGATTCACCCCTCCACTTT.

The rearrangement uses TRBV7-6 and TRBJ2-7; TRBD1 aligns across 7 bases. Germline CDR1 SGHVS, CDR2 FNYEAQ. V trimming: 5 bases; J trimming: 6 bases; junction bases outside the gene matches: 13. CDR3 length equals 15 residues. The CDR3 sequence: CASSPSGQPPREQYF. The CDR3 DNA sequence: TGTGCCAGCAGCCCGTCGGGACAGCCTCCTCGCGAGCAGTACTTC. Full variable domain (outside the CDR3, taken from reference TRBV7-6 and TRBJ2-7): GAGVSQSPRYKVTKRGQDVALRCDPISGHVSLYWYRQALGQGPEFLTYFNYEAQQDKSGLPNDRFSAERPEGSISTLTIQRTEQRDSAMYRCASSPSGQPPREQYFGPGTRLTVT.

V gene TRBV5-1 combines with J gene TRBJ1-2; D may be TRBD1 (6 bases). The CDR3 sequence is 13 residues long. With 4 bases removed from V and 8 bases from J, the gap between germline ends came to 15 bases. Per germline, CDR1 SGHRS and CDR2 YFSETQ. The CDR3 DNA follows: TGCGCCAGCAGCGCCTCATCAGGGGACGGCTACACCTTC. Translating gives CASSASSGDGYTF. Full variable domain (missing parts from reference TRBV5-1 and TRBJ1-2): KAGVTQTPRYLIKTRGQQVTLSCSPISGHRSVSWYQQTPGQGLQFLFEYFSETQRNKGNFPGRFSGRQFSNSRSEMNVSTLELGDSALYLCASSASSGDGYTFGSGTRLTVV.

The table lists this clonotype with a few counts. CDR3 in amino acids: CSVEGNEQFF. In DNA form, the CDR3 reads TGCAGTGTAGAGGGGAATGAGCAGTTCTTC. The J gene is TRBJ2-1, the V gene TRBV20-1; D possibly matches TRBD1 or TRBD2 (5 bases each). This CDR3 has 10 residues. Trimming removed 7 bases from V and 7 bases from J, with 8 bases in between. Looked up from germline, CDR1 is DFQATT and CDR2 is SNEGSKA (reference sequence).

This clonotype has just a few counts. The genes are TRBV29-1 and TRBJ1-2; possibly TRBD1 for D (5 bases). Germline V gives CDR1 SQVTM, CDR2 ANQGSEA. V lost 8 bases to trimming and J lost 6 bases, with 13 bases between them. CDR3 length: 11 amino acids. The CDR3 sequence: CSSRGGDGYTF. CDR3 sequence (DNA): TGCAGCTCCCGGGGGGGAGATGGCTACACCTTC.

A few counts support this clonotype. The V gene is TRBV5-1, the J gene TRBJ2-7, with TRBD2 matching 7 bases. V lost 1 base to trimming and J lost 0 bases; unmatched junction nucleotides: 7. This CDR3 contains 16 residues. Germline V gene sequence: CDR1 SGHRS, CDR2 YFSETQ. The CDR3 here is CASSLSAGEYSYEQYF. The CDR3 nucleotides are TGCGCCAGCAGCTTGTCCGCGGGGGAGTACTCCTACGAGCAGTACTTC.

There are a few counts of this clonotype. V and J are TRBV14 and TRBJ1-1; D uncertain. Between the trimmed V and J ends, which lost 1 base and 9 bases, there was a span of 9 bases. Per the germline V gene, CDR1 is SGHDN and CDR2 is FVKESK. CDR3 length: 12 residues. The chain's CDR3 is CASSQVGDKAFF. In nucleotides, the CDR3 is TGTGCCAGCAGCCAAGTCGGGGATAAAGCTTTCTTT.

This clonotype turned up a few times. J is TRBJ2-7 and V is TRBV18; D may match TRBD1 or TRBD2 (5 bases each). CDR1 KGHSH and CDR2 LQKENI come from the germline V gene. The CDR3 sequence is 13 residues long. Trimming pared 3 bases from V and 5 bases from J, leaving 11 bases between. The DNA of the CDR3 is TGTGCCAGCTCACCGGCAGGGACGGACGAGCAGTACTTC. Encoded protein: CASSPAGTDEQYF.

This chain uses TRBV24-1 with TRBJ2-2, with D unclear. The CDR3 totals 13 residues. Germline V lookup: CDR1 KGHDR, CDR2 SFDVKD. V was clipped by 4 bases and J by 5 bases, with 7 bases between them. In DNA, the CDR3 is TGTGCCACCAGTGACCACGTTACCGGGGAGCTGTTTTTT. Translated, it gives CATSDHVTGELFF.

A few counts support this clonotype. The V gene is TRBV2, the J gene TRBJ1-1; maybe TRBD1 (5 bases). From germline, CDR1 is SNHLY and CDR2 FYNNEI. Trimming cost V 4 bases and J 0 bases, with 12 bases left between them. The CDR3 runs 15 residues. This CDR3 is CASSVEQAVNTEAFF. CDR3 nucleotide sequence: TGTGCCAGCAGTGTAGAACAGGCCGTGAACACTGAAGCTTTCTTT.

The chain employs TRBV2 and TRBJ1-2, with D possibly matching TRBD1 (6 bases). The CDR3 contains 15 residues. Trimming removed 6 bases from V and 4 bases from J, with 18 bases in between. CDR1 is SNHLY, CDR2 FYNNEI, per germline. CDR3: CASRGRQEISYGYTF. In DNA form, the CDR3 reads TGTGCCAGCAGGGGCCGACAGGAGATTTCCTATGGCTACACCTTC.

This clonotype was recorded a few times. The V and J genes are TRBV10-3 and TRBJ2-3; no definite D call. The CDR3 runs to 13 residues. Germline V gene data show CDR1 as ENHRY and CDR2 as SYGVKD. Trimming removed 4 bases at V and 2 bases at J, with 7 bases between. The chain's CDR3 is CAISGLLTDTQYF. For the CDR3, the DNA is TGTGCCATCAGTGGACTGCTCACAGATACGCAGTATTTT.